These T cell receptor beta chains were read from a single sample in a study of CD8 T cells in Susac syndrome. TCRdb reprocessed the immunoSEQ multiplex PCR reads via MiXCR and lists one record per CDR3 protein. This sample has roughly 200,000 distinct CDR3 sequences, with about 95% found just once. What was sequenced was CD4+ T cells from PBMCs. The source of these receptors is a human donor in good health. Each CDR3 is given with its conserved first and last residue. Each record gives: V gene, D gene, clone size, J gene, CDR3 DNA, CDR3 protein. D genes are given only for firm matches. Not every row has a clone size; where given, it reads once, few, many or a size class.

v_gene: TRBV27
d_gene: NA
abundance: few
j_gene: TRBJ2-1
CDR3nt: TGTGCCAGTAGATCCGGGACGGCACTCAATGAGCAGTTCTTC
CDR3aa: CASRSGTALNEQFF

v_gene: TRBV9
d_gene: TRBD2
abundance: NA
j_gene: TRBJ2-5
CDR3nt: TGTGCCAGCAGCGGTGGGACTAGCGGGAGGGCGGAGACCCAGTACTTC
CDR3aa: CASSGGTSGRAETQYF

v_gene: TRBV15
d_gene: NA
abundance: once
j_gene: TRBJ2-5
CDR3nt: TGTGCCACCAGCAGAGGGGTGGAACGGACCCAGTACTTC
CDR3aa: CATSRGVERTQYF

v_gene: TRBV13
d_gene: NA
abundance: NA
j_gene: TRBJ2-1
CDR3nt: TGTGCCAGCAGCTTAGCCTACAATGAGCAGTTCTTC
CDR3aa: CASSLAYNEQFF

v_gene: TRBV4-2
d_gene: NA
abundance: NA
j_gene: TRBJ1-1
CDR3nt: TGTGCCAGCAGCCACGGGGAGAGAGACACTGAAGCTTTCTTT
CDR3aa: CASSHGERDTEAFF

v_gene: TRBV20-1
d_gene: TRBD2
abundance: NA
j_gene: TRBJ2-3
CDR3nt: TGCAGTGCTAGAAGGCTAGCGGGAGGCCCTAGCACAGATACGCAGTATTTT
CDR3aa: CSARRLAGGPSTDTQYF

v_gene: TRBV9
d_gene: NA
abundance: NA
j_gene: TRBJ2-2
CDR3nt: TGTGCCAGCAGCGTAGAGGGCACCGGGGAGCTGTTTTTT
CDR3aa: CASSVEGTGELFF

v_gene: TRBV20-1
d_gene: NA
abundance: NA
j_gene: TRBJ2-5
CDR3nt: TGCAGTGCTAGAGGCAGGGCCGGAGAGACCCAGTACTTC
CDR3aa: CSARGRAGETQYF

v_gene: TRBV6-1
d_gene: NA
abundance: NA
j_gene: TRBJ1-5
CDR3nt: TGTGCCAGCAGTATTGGCCCCGACAAGTTAGGTCAGCCCCAGCATTTT
CDR3aa: CASSIGPDKLGQPQHF

v_gene: TRBV3-1
d_gene: NA
abundance: NA
j_gene: TRBJ2-3
CDR3nt: TGTGCCAGCAGCCAAGGTGGGGCTAGCACAGATACGCAGTATTTT
CDR3aa: CASSQGGASTDTQYF

v_gene: TRBV29-1
d_gene: TRBD1
abundance: once
j_gene: TRBJ2-5
CDR3nt: TGCAGCGTTGACAGGGGGAGAGGGGAGACCCAGTACTTC
CDR3aa: CSVDRGRGETQYF

v_gene: TRBV29-1
d_gene: NA
abundance: NA
j_gene: TRBJ2-1
CDR3nt: TGCAGCGGACAACGAGGGGTATACAATGAGCAGTTCTTC
CDR3aa: CSGQRGVYNEQFF

v_gene: TRBV7-9
d_gene: NA
abundance: NA
j_gene: TRBJ2-1
CDR3nt: TGTGCCAGCAGCTCCTTGCGGTCCGGGAGACTATCCTACAATGAGCAGTTCTTC
CDR3aa: CASSSLRSGRLSYNEQFF

v_gene: TRBV11-1
d_gene: TRBD1
abundance: NA
j_gene: TRBJ2-5
CDR3nt: TGTGCCAGCAGCTGGGGACAGGAACCGGGTGAGACCCAGTACTTC
CDR3aa: CASSWGQEPGETQYF

v_gene: TRBV29-1
d_gene: TRBD1
abundance: NA
j_gene: TRBJ2-7
CDR3nt: TGCAGCGTTGTGGGACAGGGCGACGAGCAGTACTTC
CDR3aa: CSVVGQGDEQYF